The 10 T cell receptor beta chains below were found in one sample sequenced in a study of blood T cell repertoires in COVID-19. Method: immunoSEQ multiplex PCR; TCRdb's copy keeps in-frame clones and lacks some. The sample carries under 200,000 clones, about 85% recorded once. The sample was peripheral blood. Receptors originate from a woman at least 80 years old in a cohort sampled during active or convalescent COVID-19.

The V gene is TRBV7-9, the J gene TRBJ1-3; D unclear. Trimming removed 5 bases at V and 0 bases at J, with 5 bases between. Per germline, CDR1 SEHNR and CDR2 FQNEAQ (reference sequence). The CDR3 length is 13 residues. CDR3 bases: TGTGCCAGCAGCGAGGGCTCTGGAAACACCATATATTTT. Protein: CASSEGSGNTIYF. Full variable domain (missing parts from reference TRBV7-9 and TRBJ1-3): DTGVSQNPRHKITKRGQNVTFRCDPISEHNRLYWYRQTLGQGPEFLTYFQNEAQLEKSRLLSDRFSAERPKGSFSTLEIQRTEQGDSAMYLCASSEGSGNTIYFGEGSWLTVV.

This rearrangement joins TRBV10-1 to TRBJ2-2, with 10 bases that match TRBD2. This CDR3 comprises 16 residues. V lost 8 bases to trimming and J lost 7 bases; unmatched junction nucleotides: 13. Germline CDR1 and CDR2: WNHNN and SYGVQD (reference sequence). The CDR3 loop is CASGQGVGLAIGELFF. CDR3 bases: TGCGCCAGCGGACAGGGTGTGGGACTAGCGATCGGGGAGCTGTTTTTT.

The chain employs TRBV7-9 and TRBJ2-5, with a tentative D call TRBD1 (6 bases). From germline, CDR1 is SEHNR and CDR2 FQNEAQ (reference sequence). Trimming pared 3 bases from V and 5 bases from J, leaving 13 bases between. CDR3 length: 14 residues. Written as DNA, the CDR3 is TGTGCCAGCAGCTTTACGGGACAAGGGGAGACCCAGTACTTC. Translation gives CASSFTGQGETQYF.

The V and J genes are TRBV7-2 and TRBJ2-5; 7 bases fit TRBD1. This CDR3 region has 14 residues. Germline assignment: CDR1 SGHTA and CDR2 FQGNSA. With V trimmed by 4 bases and J by 1 base, 3 bases remained unmatched. In DNA form, the CDR3 reads TGTGCCAGCAGCTCGGGGACAGTCCAAGAGACCCAGTACTTC. Its protein is CASSSGTVQETQYF.

This clone was recorded only once. The chain is built from TRBV4-1 and TRBJ1-4; the D gene is possibly TRBD1 (5 bases). The ends were cut back, 3 bases at V and 1 base at J, with 12 bases in the middle. Germline V gene data show CDR1 as MGHRA and CDR2 as YSYEKL. This CDR3 region has 16 residues. The CDR3 DNA is TGCGCCAGCAGCCATCCCCGGGGGTTAACTAATGAAAAACTGTTTTTT. It specifies CASSHPRGLTNEKLFF.

The gene calls are TRBV2 and TRBJ2-5, with 8 bases that match TRBD2. CDR1 is SNHLY and CDR2 is FYNNEI in the germline V gene. This CDR3 is 14 amino acids long. The J segment lost 7 bases and the V segment lost 0 bases, leaving 4 bases of the junction unmatched. CDR3 sequence: CASSEASGAGTQYF. For the CDR3, the DNA is TGTGCCAGCAGTGAAGCTAGCGGGGCGGGGACCCAGTACTTC.

This chain uses TRBV7-8 with TRBJ1-6; D is unclear. Germline V CDR1 and CDR2: SGHVS, FQNEAQ. The V end was cut by 6 bases, the J end by 7 bases, with 13 bases between. CDR3 length: 14 amino acids. The CDR3 region has the DNA TGTGCCAGCAGTAAACAGTCATTAAATTCACCCCTCCACTTT. It encodes CASSKQSLNSPLHF.

The rearrangement uses TRBV5-8 and TRBJ2-7, with D tentatively TRBD1 (8 bases). CDR3 length: 12 residues. V shed 2 bases and J shed 8 bases, with 11 bases lying between them. Germline values: CDR1 SGHTS, CDR2 YDEGEE. The DNA for the CDR3 is TGTGCCAGCAGCTTACAGGGGGGGAAGCAGTACTTC. Protein sequence: CASSLQGGKQYF.

The chain has TRBV18 and TRBJ2-2; D possibly corresponds to TRBD1 (5 bases). Germline loops: CDR1 KGHSH, CDR2 LQKENI. The CDR3 consists of 16 residues. V lost 3 bases, J lost 6 bases, and 17 bases lay in between. In DNA, the CDR3 is TGTGCCAGCTCACCGAACGCAGGGAATTTCGCCGGGGAGCTGTTTTTT. Its translation: CASSPNAGNFAGELFF.

The V call is TRBV15, the J call TRBJ2-2; the D gene is possibly TRBD1 (5 bases). Trimming took off 5 bases at V and 2 bases at J, with 6 bases between the two ends. CDR3 length equals 13 residues. CDR1 is LNHNV and CDR2 is YYDKDF in the germline V gene (reference sequence). The CDR3 DNA sequence: TGTGCCACCAGCCAGGGAAACACCGGGGAGCTGTTTTTT. It specifies CATSQGNTGELFF. The full variable domain, completed using reference TRBV15 and TRBJ2-2, is DAMVIQNPRYQVTQFGKPVTLSCSQTLNHNVMYWYQQKSSQAPKLLFHYYDKDFNNEADTPDNFQSRRPNTSFCFLDIRSPGLGDTAMYLCATSQGNTGELFFGEGSRLTVL.